This T cell receptor (beta chain) originates from a study of blood T cell repertoires in COVID-19. The table came from immunoSEQ multiplex PCR; TCRdb's copy has only in-frame clones and leaves some out. The sample has about 120,000 clones, less than 90% seen once; the top ten hold 9.5% to 13%. Trimming cost V 0 bases and J 0 bases; bases outside gene matches: 0. The CDR3 loop spans 16 amino acids. Germline CDR1 reads SGDLS; CDR2 reads YYNGEE. This clonotype was sampled from a man older than 75 with acute or convalescent COVID-19. Source material: peripheral blood. The chain recombines TRBV9 with TRBJ2-3; TRBD2 aligns across 11 bases. CDR3 amino acids: CASSVGTSGSTDTQYF. The CDR3 DNA sequence: TGTGCCAGCAGCGTAGGGACTAGCGGGAGCACAGATACGCAGTATTTT.